This T cell receptor (beta chain) appears in the sequencing data of a study of CD8+ T cells in alopecia areata (dated by TCRdb to between 2017 and 2018). Looking at the study overall: Treated patients were enrolled in an open-label pilot trial of oral tofacitinib, 5 to 10 mg twice daily, for moderate-to-severe alopecia areata. RNA came from the PAXgene miRNA kit for fixed scalp, the miRNeasy kit for PBMCs, and the RNeasy kit for mouse skin. TCRbeta CDR3 regions were amplified by immunoSEQ multiplex PCR using 35 Vbeta forward and 13 Jbeta reverse primers. To study T cell clonal expansion in alopecia areata, the researchers applied high-throughput TCRbeta sequencing to both the C3H/HeJ mouse model and human patients. Scalp clonality was compared among normal scalp (n=4), patchy alopecia areata scalp (n=8), and alopecia totalis/universalis scalp (n=8). Patients received tofacitinib for 6 to 18 months and were then followed off drug for 6 months to check for delayed response and recurrence. Scalp tissue and sorted CD4+ and CD8+ peripheral blood T cells from patchy and totalis/universalis alopecia areata patients and from healthy controls were covered by human TCRbeta sequencing. Biopsies were taken from tofacitinib-treated patients at baseline and again at 4 and 24 weeks into treatment, and several of those patients also had a later scalp biopsy. Points the paper makes about the study in general: Shared TCR sequences between patients were less evident than in mice, which may be partly attributable to HLA diversity in the patient population. Compared with normal scalp, lesional scalp had higher clonality and more expanded CD8+ clones, particularly in alopecia totalis/universalis, a pattern that suggests antigenic drive. Unlike mouse skin, where gammadelta T cells dominate, normal human skin contains resident alphabeta T cells that get sequenced too, which complicates analysis of the scalp TCR repertoire.

The CDR3, from cysteine to phenylalanine, totals 13 residues. Just the 39-base CDR3 DNA is kept, in frame starting at base 1. CDR1 and CDR2, per the germline V gene, are MGHDK and SYGVNS. V and J lose 8 bases and 5 bases, and a span of 15 bases separates them. Receptor amplification or capture employed the immunoSEQ multiplex PCR assay. RNA was extracted from all samples and reverse transcribed into cDNA as template for TCR sequencing. First-strand cDNA was synthesized using SuperScript III with a 2:1 mix of oligo-dT and random hexamers. A synthetic immune receptor repertoire was used to measure amplification bias, and any remaining bias was corrected computationally. As for the authors' bioinformatics: Raw reads were preprocessed to remove errors, and CDR3 was defined by IMGT conventions from the conserved cysteine to phenylalanine. Clonality was computed by normalizing Shannon entropy by log2 of the number of productive unique TCRs and subtracting the result from 1. CD4 or CD8 identity of scalp clones was inferred by cross-referencing scalp TCRbeta sequences with sorted blood CD4 and CD8 repertoires. TCRdb holds this immuneACCESS table with in-frame rearrangements only. Some clones are missing; in checked studies, unresolved V genes explain under half, and the rest has no known cause. Clone size and the V and J calls come from that table; the DNA yielded D and trimming. In this sample the table shows more than 90,000 clones, 35% to 40% of which occur a single time. Approximately 2.8% of the sample rests with the top ten.

Peripheral blood and lesional scalp punch biopsies were obtained from patients with alopecia areata. PBMCs were separated by density centrifugation and stained for CD3, CD4 and CD8, after which CD4+ and CD8+ T cells were sorted on a FACSAria. Remarks on this clone: The antigen this receptor binds is unknown. It has no much larger one-base neighbor in the sample; base qualities were not kept.

This sequence was found in a human donor with alopecia areata. The chain is assembled from TRBV25-1 and TRBJ2-5; no D gene is confidently identified. Specimen: CD4+ T cells sorted from blood. The CDR3 protein sequence reads: CASARPPSETQYF. The nucleotides are TGTGCCAGCGCACGGCCCCCCTCCGAGACCCAGTACTTC.